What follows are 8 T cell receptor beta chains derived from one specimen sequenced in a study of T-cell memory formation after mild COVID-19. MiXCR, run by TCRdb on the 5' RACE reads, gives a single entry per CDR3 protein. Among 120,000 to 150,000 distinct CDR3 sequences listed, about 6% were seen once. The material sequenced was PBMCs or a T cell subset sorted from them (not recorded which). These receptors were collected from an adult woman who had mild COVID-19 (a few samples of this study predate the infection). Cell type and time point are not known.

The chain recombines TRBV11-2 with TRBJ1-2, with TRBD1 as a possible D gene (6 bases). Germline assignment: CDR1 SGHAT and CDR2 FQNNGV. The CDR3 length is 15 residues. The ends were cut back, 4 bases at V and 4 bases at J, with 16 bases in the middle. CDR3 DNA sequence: TGTGCCAGCAGCTCAGGGGCAAGCAGGGTCTATGGCTACACCTTC. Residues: CASSSGASRVYGYTF.

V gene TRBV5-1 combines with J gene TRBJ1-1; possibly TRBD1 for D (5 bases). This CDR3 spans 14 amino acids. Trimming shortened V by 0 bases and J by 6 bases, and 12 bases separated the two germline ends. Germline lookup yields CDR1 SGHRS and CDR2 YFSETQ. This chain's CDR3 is CASSLGGSPAEAFF. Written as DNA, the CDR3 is TGCGCCAGCAGCTTGGGGGGGTCTCCCGCTGAAGCTTTCTTT.

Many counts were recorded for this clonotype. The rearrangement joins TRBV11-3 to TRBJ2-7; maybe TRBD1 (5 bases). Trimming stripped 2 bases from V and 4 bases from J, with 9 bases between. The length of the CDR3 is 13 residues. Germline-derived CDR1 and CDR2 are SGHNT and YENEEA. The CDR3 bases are TGTGCCAGCAGCTTAAACCAGGGTTACGAGCAGTACTTC. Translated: CASSLNQGYEQYF.

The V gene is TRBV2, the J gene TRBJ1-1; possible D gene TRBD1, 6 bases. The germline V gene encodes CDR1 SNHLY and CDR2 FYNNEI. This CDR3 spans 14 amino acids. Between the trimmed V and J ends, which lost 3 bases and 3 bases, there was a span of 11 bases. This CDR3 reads CASSDRGRDTEAFF. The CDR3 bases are TGTGCCAGCAGTGATCGGGGGCGAGACACTGAAGCTTTCTTT.

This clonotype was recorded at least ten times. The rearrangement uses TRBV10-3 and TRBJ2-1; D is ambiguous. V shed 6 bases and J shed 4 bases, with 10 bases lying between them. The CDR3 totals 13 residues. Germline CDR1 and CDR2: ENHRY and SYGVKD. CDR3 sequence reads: CAIREPLYNEQFF. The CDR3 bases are TGTGCCATCAGAGAGCCCCTATACAATGAGCAGTTCTTC.

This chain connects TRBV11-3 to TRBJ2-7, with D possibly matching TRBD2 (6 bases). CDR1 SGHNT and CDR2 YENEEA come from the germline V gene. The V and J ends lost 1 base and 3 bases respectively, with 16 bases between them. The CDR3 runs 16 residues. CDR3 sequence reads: CASSLGRRLGSYEQYF. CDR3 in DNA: TGTGCCAGCAGCTTAGGCCGTAGACTAGGAAGCTACGAGCAGTACTTC.

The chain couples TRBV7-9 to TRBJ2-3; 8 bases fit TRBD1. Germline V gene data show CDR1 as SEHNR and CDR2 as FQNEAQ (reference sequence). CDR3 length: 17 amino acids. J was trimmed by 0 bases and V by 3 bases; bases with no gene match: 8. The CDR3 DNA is TGTGCCAGCAGCTTGGGGACAGGAGGCTTTAGCACAGATACGCAGTATTTT. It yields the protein CASSLGTGGFSTDTQYF.

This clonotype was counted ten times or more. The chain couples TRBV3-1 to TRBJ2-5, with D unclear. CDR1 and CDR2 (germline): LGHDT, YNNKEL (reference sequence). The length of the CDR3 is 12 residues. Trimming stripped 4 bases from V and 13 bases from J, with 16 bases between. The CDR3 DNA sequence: TGTGCCAGCAGCCCCCTCGACCCGCAATTGTACTTC. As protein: CASSPLDPQLYF.